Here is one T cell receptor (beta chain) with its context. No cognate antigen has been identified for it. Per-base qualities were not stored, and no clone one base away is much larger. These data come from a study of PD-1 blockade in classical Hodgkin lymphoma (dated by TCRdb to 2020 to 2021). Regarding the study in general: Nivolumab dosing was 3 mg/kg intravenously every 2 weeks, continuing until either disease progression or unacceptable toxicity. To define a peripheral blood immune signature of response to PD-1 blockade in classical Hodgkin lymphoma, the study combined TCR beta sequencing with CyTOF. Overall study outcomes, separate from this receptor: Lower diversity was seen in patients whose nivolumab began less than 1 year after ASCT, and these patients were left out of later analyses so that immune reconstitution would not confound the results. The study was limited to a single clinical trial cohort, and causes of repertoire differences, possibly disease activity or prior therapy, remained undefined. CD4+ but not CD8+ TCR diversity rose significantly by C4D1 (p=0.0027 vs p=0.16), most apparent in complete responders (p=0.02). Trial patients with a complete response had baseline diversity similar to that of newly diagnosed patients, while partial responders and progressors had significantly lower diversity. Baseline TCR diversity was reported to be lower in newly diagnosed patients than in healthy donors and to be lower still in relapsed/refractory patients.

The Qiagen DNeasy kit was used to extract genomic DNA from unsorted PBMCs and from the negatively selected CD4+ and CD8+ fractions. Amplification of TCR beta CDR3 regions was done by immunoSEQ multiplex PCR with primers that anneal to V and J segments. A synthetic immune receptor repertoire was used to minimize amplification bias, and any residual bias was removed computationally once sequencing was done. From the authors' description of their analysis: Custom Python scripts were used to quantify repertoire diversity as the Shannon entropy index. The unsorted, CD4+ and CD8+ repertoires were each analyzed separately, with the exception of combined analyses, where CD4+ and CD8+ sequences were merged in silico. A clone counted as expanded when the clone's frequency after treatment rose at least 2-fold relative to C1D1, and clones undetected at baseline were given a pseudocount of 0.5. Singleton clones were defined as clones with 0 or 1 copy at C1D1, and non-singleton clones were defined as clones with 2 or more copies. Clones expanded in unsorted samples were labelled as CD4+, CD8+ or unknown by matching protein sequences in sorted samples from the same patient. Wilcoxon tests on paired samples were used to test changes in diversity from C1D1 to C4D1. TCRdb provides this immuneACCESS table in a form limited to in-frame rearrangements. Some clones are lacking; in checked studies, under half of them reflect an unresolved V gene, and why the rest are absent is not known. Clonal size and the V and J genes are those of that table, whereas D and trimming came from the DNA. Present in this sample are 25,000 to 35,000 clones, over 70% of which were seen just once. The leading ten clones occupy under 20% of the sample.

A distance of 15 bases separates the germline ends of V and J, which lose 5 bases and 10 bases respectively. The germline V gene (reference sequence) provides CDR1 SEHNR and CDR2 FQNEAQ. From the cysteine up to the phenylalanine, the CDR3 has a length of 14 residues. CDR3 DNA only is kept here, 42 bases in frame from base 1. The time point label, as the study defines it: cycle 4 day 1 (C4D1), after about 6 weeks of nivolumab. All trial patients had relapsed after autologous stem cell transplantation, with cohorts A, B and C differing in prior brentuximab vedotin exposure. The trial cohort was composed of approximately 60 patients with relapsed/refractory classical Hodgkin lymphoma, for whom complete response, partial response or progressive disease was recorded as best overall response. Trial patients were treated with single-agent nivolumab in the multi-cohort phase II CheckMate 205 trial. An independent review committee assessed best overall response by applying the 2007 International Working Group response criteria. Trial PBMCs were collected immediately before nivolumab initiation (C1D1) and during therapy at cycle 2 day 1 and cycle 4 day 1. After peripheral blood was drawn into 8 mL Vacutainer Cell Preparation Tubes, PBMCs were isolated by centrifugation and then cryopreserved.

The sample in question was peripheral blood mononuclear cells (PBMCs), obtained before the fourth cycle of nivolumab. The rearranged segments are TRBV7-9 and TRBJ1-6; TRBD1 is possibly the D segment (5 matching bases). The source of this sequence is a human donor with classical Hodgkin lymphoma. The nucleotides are TGTGCCAGCAGCCAAGGGGCCCCCGACTCACCCCTCCACTTT. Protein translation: CASSQGAPDSPLHF.